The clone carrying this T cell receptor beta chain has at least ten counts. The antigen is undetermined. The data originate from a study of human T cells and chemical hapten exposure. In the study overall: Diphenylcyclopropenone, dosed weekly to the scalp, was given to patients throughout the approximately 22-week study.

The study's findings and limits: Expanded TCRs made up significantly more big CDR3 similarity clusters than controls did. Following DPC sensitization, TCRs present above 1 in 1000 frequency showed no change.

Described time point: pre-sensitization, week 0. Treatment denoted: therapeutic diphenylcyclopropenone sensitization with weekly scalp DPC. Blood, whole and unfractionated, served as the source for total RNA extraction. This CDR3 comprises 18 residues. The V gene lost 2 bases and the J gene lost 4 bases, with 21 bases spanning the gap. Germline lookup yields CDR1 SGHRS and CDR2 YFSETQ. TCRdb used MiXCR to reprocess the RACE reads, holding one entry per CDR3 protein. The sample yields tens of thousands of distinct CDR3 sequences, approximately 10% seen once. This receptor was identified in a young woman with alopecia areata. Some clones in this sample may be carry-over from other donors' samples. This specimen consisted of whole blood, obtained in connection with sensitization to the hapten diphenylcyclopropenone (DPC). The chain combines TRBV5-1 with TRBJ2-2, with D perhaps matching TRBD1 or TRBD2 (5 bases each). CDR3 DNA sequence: TGCGCCAGCAGCTTTCTGACCCTAGGGGCCGCGGGCACCGGGGAGCTGTTTTTT. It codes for CASSFLTLGAAGTGELFF. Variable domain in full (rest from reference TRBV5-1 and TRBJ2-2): KAGVTQTPRYLIKTRGQQVTLSCSPISGHRSVSWYQQTPGQGLQFLFEYFSETQRNKGNFPGRFSGRQFSNSRSEMNVSTLELGDSALYLCASSFLTLGAAGTGELFFGEGSRLTVL.